This TCR beta chain was sequenced during a study of radiation and T cells in renal cell carcinoma. Study overall: Nephrectomy followed 15 Gy stereotactic body radiation by 4 weeks.

Study-level findings and limits: From baseline, blood top tumor clonotypes peaked at 2 weeks post-radiation. No pretreatment tumor biopsies were available for baseline clonotypes.

This clone showed up just a few times. Its antigen is unknown. Repertoires were generated with immunoSEQ multiplex PCR, while TCRdb's copy carries only in-frame clones and drops some. This sample has about 130,000 clones, with about 88% found just once. Time point noted: baseline pretreatment blood. Treatment specified: 15 Gy SBRT to primary tumor, nephrectomy 4 weeks later. The clonotype was recovered from a woman aged 45 to 65 with renal cell carcinoma. The sample consisted of blood, taken from a patient whose treatment included radiotherapy and nephrectomy.

The CDR3 protein is CASNVDLAEGEKLFF. The CDR3 nucleotides read TGTGCCAGCAATGTAGACCTCGCTGAAGGGGAAAAACTGTTTTTT. The chain couples TRBV2 to TRBJ1-4; D not resolved. The CDR3 contains 15 residues. Per germline, CDR1 SNHLY and CDR2 FYNNEI. V shed 7 bases and J shed 8 bases, with 20 bases lying between them.